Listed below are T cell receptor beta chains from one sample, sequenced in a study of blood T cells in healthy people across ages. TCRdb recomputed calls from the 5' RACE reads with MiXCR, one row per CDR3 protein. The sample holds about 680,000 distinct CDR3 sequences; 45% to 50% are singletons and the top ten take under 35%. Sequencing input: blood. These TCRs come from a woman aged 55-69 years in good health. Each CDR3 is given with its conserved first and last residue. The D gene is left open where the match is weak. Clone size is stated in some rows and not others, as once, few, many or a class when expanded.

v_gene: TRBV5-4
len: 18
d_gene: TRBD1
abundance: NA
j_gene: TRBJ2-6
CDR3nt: TGTGCCAGCAGCTTGGCGAGACAGGGGGCGTCTGGGGCCAACGTCCTGACTTTC
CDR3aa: CASSLARQGASGANVLTF

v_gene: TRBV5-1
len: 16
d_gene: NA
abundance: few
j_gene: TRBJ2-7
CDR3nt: TGCGCCAGCAGCTTGGGAGGGACCGCCGACTCCTACGAGCAGTACTTC
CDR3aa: CASSLGGTADSYEQYF

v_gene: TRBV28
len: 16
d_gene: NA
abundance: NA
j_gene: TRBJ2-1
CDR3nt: TGTGCCAGCAGTTTCCCTACTAGTTCAAACTACAATGAGCAGTTCTTC
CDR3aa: CASSFPTSSNYNEQFF

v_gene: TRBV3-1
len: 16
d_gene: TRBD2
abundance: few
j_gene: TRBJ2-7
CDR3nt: TGTGCCAGCAGCCACTCGGGACTAGCGAGTCATTACGAGCAGTACTTC
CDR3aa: CASSHSGLASHYEQYF

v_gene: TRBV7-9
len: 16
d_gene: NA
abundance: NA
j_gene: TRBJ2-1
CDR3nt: TGTGCCAGCAGCGGACTTAGCGTGTGGTCCTACAATGAGCAGTTCTTC
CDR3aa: CASSGLSVWSYNEQFF

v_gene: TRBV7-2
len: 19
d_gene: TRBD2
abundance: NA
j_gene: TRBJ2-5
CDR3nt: TGTGCCAGCAGCTTAGTCCTCCCTGGACTAGCGGGAGTGGGCGAGACCCAGTACTTC
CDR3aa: CASSLVLPGLAGVGETQYF

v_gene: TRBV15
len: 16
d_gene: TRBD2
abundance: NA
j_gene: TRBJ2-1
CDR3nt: TGTGCCACCAGCAGATCAGGACTAGCGGGAGATTTCGAGCAGTTCTTC
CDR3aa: CATSRSGLAGDFEQFF

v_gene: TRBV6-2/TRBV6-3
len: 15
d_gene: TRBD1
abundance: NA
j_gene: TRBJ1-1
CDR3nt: TGTGCCAGCAGATCTGGACAGGGGGCAATCACTGAAGCTTTCTTT
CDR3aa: CASRSGQGAITEAFF

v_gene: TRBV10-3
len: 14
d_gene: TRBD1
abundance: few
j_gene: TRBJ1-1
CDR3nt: TGTGCCATCAACGGACAGGGGATGAACACTGAAGCTTTCTTT
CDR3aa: CAINGQGMNTEAFF

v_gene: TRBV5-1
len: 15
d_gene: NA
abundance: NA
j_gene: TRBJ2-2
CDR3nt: TGCGCCAGCAGCTTGGATATAATGAACACCGGGGAGCTGTTTTTT
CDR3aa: CASSLDIMNTGELFF

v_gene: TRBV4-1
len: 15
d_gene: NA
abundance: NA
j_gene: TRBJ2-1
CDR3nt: TGCGCCAGCAGCCAAAGGCTAACGGGACCCAATGAGCAGTTCTTC
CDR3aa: CASSQRLTGPNEQFF

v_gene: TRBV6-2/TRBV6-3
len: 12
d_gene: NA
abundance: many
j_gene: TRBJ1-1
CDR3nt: TGTGCCAGCAACACGGGGGGGACTGAAGCTTTCTTT
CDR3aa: CASNTGGTEAFF

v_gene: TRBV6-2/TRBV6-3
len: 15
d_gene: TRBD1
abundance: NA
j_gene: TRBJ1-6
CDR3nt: TGTGCCAGCAGTACCGGACAGGGGAGGAATTCACCCCTCCACTTT
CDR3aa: CASSTGQGRNSPLHF

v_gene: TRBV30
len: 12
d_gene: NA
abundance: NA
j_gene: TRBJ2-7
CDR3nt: TGTGCCTGGAGTTGGGAGAGGAACGAGCAGTACTTC
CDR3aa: CAWSWERNEQYF

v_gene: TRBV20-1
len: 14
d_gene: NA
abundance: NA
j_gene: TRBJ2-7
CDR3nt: TGCAGTGCTGCTAGATTAGTAGGGCTGGGGGAGCAGTACTTC
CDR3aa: CSAARLVGLGEQYF

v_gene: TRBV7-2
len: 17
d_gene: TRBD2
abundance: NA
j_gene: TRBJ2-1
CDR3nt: TGTGCCAGCAGCTCCAGCGGACTAGCGGGAGGGTACAATGAGCAGTTCTTC
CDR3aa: CASSSSGLAGGYNEQFF

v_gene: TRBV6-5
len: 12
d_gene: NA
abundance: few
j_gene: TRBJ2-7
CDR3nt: TGCGCCAGCAGTCGCAACGGCTACGAGCAGTACTTC
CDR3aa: CASSRNGYEQYF

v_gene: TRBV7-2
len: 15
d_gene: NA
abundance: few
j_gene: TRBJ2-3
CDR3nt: TGTGCCAGCAGCTTAGATCTCATATACGCAGATACGCAGTATTTT
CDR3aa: CASSLDLIYADTQYF

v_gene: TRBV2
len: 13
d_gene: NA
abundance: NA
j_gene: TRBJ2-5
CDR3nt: TGTGCCAGCAGTGATACAGGAGGAGAGACCCAGTACTTC
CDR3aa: CASSDTGGETQYF

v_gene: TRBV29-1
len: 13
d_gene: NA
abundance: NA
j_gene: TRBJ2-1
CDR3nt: TGCAGCGTTGTAAAGATGTATGACAATGAGCAGTTCTTC
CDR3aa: CSVVKMYDNEQFF

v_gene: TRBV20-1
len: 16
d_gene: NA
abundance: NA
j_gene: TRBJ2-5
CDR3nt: TGCAGTGCTAGAGAGCGGGCCCTCCAGTACCAAGAGACCCAGTACTTC
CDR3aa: CSARERALQYQETQYF

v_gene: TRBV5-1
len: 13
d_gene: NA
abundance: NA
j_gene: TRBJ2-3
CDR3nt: TGCGCCAGCAGCTTGGAGGGGGAGAATACGCAGTATTTT
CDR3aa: CASSLEGENTQYF

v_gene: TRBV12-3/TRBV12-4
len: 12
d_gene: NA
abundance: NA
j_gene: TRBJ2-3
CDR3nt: TGTGCCAGCACCCGGGACACAGATACGCAGTATTTT
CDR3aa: CASTRDTDTQYF